This entry lists 7 T cell receptor beta chains sequenced from one sample in a study of shared clonotypes between healthy human individuals. Assay: immunoSEQ multiplex PCR; the TCRdb copy retains only in-frame clones and omits some. The sample has around 700,000 clones, around 72% seen once. The specimen sequenced was memory CD4+ T cells sorted from blood. Subset of the sample: CD45RA-negative fraction. The receptors derive from a woman in her 30s in good health.

The chain has TRBV27 and TRBJ2-4, with D unclear. This CDR3 has 14 residues. Per the germline V gene, CDR1 is MNHEY and CDR2 is SMNVEV (reference sequence). The germline V and J ends were trimmed by 2 bases and 0 bases, with 5 bases remaining between them. The CDR3 loop is CASSLALAKNIQYF. In nucleotides, the CDR3 is TGTGCCAGCAGTTTAGCTCTAGCCAAAAACATTCAGTACTTC.

This rearrangement joins TRBV6-5 to TRBJ1-1; no reliable D call. V was pared by 2 bases and J by 4 bases, with 8 bases between. The V gene's germline CDR1 is MNHEY and CDR2 SVGAGI. The CDR3 length is 13 residues. CDR3: CASSYRPATEAFF. The CDR3 DNA follows: TGTGCCAGCAGTTACCGACCCGCCACTGAAGCTTTCTTT.

The rearrangement links TRBV11-2 to TRBJ2-7; unclear D gene. Germline assignment: CDR1 SGHAT and CDR2 FQNNGV. This CDR3 has 13 residues. The CDR3 loop reads CATRRTSSYEQYF. For the CDR3, the DNA is TGTGCGACAAGGCGGACGTCGTCCTACGAGCAGTACTTC.

This clone was counted only a few times. The rearrangement links TRBV11-3 to TRBJ2-1, with TRBD2 identical over 7 bases. Germline values: CDR1 SGHNT, CDR2 YENEEA. V trimming: 5 bases; J trimming: 8 bases; junction bases outside the gene matches: 15. The CDR3 length is 16 residues. The chain's CDR3 is CASSLGSPGGGDEQFF. The CDR3 bases are TGTGCCAGCAGCCTGGGTAGTCCGGGAGGTGGCGATGAGCAGTTCTTC.

The chain carries TRBV29-1 and TRBJ2-1, with D possibly being TRBD1 (5 bases). CDR1 is SQVTM, CDR2 ANQGSEA, per germline. Trimming took off 7 bases at V and 15 bases at J, with 19 bases between the two ends. There are 11 residues in the CDR3. Here the CDR3 reads CSAERQGGLFF. The CDR3 region has the DNA TGCAGCGCCGAAAGGCAGGGTGGTCTGTTCTTC.

This rearrangement joins TRBV30 to TRBJ2-1; D call uncertain. CDR1 GTSNPN and CDR2 SVGIG come from the germline V gene (reference sequence). Between the trimmed V and J ends, which lost 2 bases and 7 bases, there was a span of 24 bases. This CDR3 is built from 17 residues. This CDR3 reads CAWSSLYEATSSNEQFF. The CDR3 nucleotides read TGTGCCTGGAGTAGTCTTTACGAGGCCACCTCATCGAATGAGCAGTTCTTC.

This rearrangement joins TRBV5-8 to TRBJ2-1; D is unclear. This CDR3 is built from 15 residues. With 0 bases removed from V and 8 bases from J, the gap between germline ends came to 15 bases. Germline V CDR1 and CDR2: SGHTS, YDEGEE. The CDR3 protein is CASSLAPRTAYEQFF. The CDR3 DNA reads TGTGCCAGCAGCTTGGCACCCAGGACGGCGTATGAGCAGTTCTTC.